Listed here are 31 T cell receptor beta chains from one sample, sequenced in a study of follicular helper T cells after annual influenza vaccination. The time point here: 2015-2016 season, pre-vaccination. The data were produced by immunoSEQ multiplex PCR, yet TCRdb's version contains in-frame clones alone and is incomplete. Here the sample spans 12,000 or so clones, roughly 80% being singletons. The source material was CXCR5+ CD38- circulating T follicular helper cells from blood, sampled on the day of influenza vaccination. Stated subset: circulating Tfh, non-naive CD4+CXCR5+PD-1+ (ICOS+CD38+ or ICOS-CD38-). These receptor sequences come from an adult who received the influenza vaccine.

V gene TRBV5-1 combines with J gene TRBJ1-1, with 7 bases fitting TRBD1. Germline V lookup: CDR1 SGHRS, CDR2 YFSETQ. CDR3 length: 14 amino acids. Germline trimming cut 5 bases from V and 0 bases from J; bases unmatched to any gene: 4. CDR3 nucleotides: TGCGCCAGCAGAACCGGGACAGTGAACACTGAAGCTTTCTTT. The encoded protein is CASRTGTVNTEAFF.

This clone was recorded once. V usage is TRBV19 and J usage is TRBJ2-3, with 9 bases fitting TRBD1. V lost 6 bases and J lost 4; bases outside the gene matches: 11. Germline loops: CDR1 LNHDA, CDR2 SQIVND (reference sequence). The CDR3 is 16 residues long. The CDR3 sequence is CASRASGTGRSDTQYF. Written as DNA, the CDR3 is TGTGCCAGTAGAGCCTCCGGGACAGGGCGCTCAGATACGCAGTATTTT.

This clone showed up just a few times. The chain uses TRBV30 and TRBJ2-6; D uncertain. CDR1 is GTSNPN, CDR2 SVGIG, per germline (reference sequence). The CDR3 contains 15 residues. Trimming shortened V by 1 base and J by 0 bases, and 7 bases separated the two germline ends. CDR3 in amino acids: CAWSGSNSGANVLTF. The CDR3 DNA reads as TGTGCCTGGAGTGGCAGTAACTCTGGGGCCAACGTCCTGACTTTC.

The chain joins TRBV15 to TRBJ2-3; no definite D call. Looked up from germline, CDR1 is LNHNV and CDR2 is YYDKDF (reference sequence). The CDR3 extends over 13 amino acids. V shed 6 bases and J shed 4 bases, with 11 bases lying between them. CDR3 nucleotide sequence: TGTGCCACCAGTAAACGGGCCGCAGATACGCAGTATTTT. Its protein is CATSKRAADTQYF. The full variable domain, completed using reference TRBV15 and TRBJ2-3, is DAMVIQNPRYQVTQFGKPVTLSCSQTLNHNVMYWYQQKSSQAPKLLFHYYDKDFNNEADTPDNFQSRRPNTSFCFLDIRSPGLGDTAMYLCATSKRAADTQYFGPGTRLTVL.

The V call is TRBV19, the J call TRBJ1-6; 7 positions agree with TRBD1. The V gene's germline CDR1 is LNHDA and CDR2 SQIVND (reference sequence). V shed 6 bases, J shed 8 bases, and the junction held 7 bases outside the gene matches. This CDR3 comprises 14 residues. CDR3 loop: CASRRKGADSPLHF. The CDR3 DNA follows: TGTGCCAGTAGGAGAAAGGGGGCTGATTCACCCCTCCACTTT.

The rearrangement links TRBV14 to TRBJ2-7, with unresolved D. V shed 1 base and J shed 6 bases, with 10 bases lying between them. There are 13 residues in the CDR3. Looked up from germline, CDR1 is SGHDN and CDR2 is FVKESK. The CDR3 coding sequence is TGTGCCAGCAGCCAAGTTTCTGAAGGCGAGCAGTACTTC. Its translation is CASSQVSEGEQYF.

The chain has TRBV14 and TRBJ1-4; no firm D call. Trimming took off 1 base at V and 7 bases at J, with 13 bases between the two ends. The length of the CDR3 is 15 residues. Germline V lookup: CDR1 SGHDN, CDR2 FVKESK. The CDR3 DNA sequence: TGTGCCAGCAGCCAAGTAATTACCGTCGGTGAAAAACTGTTTTTT. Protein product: CASSQVITVGEKLFF.

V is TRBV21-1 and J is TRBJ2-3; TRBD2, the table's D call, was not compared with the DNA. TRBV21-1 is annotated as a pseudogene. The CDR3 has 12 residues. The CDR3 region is CASGDYSDTQYF. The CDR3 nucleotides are TGTGCCAGCGGGGACTATTCGGATACGCAGTATTTT.

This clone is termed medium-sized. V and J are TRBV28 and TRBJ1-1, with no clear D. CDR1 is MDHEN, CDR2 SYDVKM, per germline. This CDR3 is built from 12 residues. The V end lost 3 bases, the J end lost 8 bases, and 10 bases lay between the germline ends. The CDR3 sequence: CASSLVRSEAFF. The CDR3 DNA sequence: TGTGCCAGCAGTTTGGTAAGGTCGGAAGCTTTCTTT.

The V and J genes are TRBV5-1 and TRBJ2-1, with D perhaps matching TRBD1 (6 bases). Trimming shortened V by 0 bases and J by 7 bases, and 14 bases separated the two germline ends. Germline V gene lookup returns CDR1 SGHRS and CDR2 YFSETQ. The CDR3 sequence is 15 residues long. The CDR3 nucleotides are TGCGCCAGCAGCTTGGGGGGCAGGGGAAATAATGAGCAGTTCTTC. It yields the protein CASSLGGRGNNEQFF.

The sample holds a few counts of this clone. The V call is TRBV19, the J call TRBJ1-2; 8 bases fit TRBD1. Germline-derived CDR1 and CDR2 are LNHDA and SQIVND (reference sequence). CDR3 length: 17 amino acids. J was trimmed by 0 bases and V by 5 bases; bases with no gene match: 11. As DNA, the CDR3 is TGTGCCAGTAGTCCCCCTAGGGACAGGAGTTCTAACTATGGCTACACCTTC. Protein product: CASSPPRDRSSNYGYTF.

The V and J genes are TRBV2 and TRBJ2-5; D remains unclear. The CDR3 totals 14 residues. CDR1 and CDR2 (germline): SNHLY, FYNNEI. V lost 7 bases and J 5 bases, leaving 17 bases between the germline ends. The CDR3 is CASTSSWGDETQYF. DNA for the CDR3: TGTGCCAGCACATCATCCTGGGGTGACGAGACCCAGTACTTC.

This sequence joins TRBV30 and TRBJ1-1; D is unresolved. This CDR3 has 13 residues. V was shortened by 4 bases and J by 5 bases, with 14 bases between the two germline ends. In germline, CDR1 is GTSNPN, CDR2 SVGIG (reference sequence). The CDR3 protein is CAWNREVGTEAFF. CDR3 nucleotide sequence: TGTGCCTGGAATAGGGAGGTAGGGACTGAAGCTTTCTTT.

The CDR3 here is CASSRGAYTEAFF. The CDR3, as DNA: TGCGCCAGCAGCAGGGGGGCGTACACTGAAGCTTTCTTT. J is TRBJ1-1 and V is TRBV5-1; D perhaps matches TRBD1 (6 bases). Germline V gene data show CDR1 as SGHRS and CDR2 as YFSETQ. V gave up 4 bases and J gave up 3 bases, with 10 bases separating them. The CDR3 is made up of 13 amino acids.

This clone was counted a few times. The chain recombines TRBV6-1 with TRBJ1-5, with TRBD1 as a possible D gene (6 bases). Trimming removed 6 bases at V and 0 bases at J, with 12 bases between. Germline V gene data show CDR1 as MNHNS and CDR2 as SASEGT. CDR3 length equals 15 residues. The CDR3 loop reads CASRTTRGSNQPQHF. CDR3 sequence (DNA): TGTGCCAGCAGAACCACCAGGGGTAGCAATCAGCCCCAGCATTTT.

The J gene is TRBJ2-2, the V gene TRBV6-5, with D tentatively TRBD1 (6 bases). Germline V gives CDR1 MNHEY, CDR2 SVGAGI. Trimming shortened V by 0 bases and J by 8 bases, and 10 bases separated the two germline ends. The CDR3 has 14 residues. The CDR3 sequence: CASSYSGHQGELFF. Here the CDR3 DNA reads TGTGCCAGCAGTTACTCGGGACATCAAGGGGAGCTGTTTTTT.

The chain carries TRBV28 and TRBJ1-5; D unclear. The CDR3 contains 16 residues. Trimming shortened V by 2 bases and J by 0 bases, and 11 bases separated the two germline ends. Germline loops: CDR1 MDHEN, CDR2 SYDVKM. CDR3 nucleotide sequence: TGTGCCAGCAGTTTAGGGGTACTCTCTAGCAATCAGCCCCAGCATTTT. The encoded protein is CASSLGVLSSNQPQHF.

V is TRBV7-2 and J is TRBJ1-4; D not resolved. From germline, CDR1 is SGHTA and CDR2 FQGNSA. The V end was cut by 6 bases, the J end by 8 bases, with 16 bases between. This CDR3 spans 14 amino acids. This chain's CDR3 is CASSSSAYDEKLFF. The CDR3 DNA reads TGTGCCAGCAGTTCGTCCGCTTATGACGAAAAACTGTTTTTT.

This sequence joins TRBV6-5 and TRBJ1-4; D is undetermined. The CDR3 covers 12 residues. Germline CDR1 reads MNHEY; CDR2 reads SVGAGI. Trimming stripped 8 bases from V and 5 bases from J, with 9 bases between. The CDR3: CASRRENEKLFF. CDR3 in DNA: TGTGCCAGCCGGAGGGAAAATGAAAAACTGTTTTTT.

In DNA, the CDR3 is TGTGCCAGCAGTGATGGGGGCCCCGGCGCTGGAAACACCATATATTTT. Translation: CASSDGGPGAGNTIYF. The chain carries TRBV2 and TRBJ1-3, with D perhaps TRBD1 (6 bases). The V end was cut by 3 bases, the J end by 2 bases, with 14 bases between. The germline V gene encodes CDR1 SNHLY and CDR2 FYNNEI. The CDR3 length is 16 residues. Full variable domain (rest looked up from reference TRBV2 and TRBJ1-3): EPEVTQTPSHQVTQMGQEVILRCVPISNHLYFYWYRQILGQKVEFLVSFYNNEISEKSEIFDDQFSVERPDGSNFTLKIRSTKLEDSAMYFCASSDGGPGAGNTIYFGEGSWLTVV.

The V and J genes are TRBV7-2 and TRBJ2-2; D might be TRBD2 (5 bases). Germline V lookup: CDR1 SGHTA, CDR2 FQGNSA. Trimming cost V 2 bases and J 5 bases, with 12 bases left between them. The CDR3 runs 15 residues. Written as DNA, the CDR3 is TGTGCCAGCAGCTTAACTCCGGGATGGACCGGGGAGCTGTTTTTT. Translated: CASSLTPGWTGELFF.

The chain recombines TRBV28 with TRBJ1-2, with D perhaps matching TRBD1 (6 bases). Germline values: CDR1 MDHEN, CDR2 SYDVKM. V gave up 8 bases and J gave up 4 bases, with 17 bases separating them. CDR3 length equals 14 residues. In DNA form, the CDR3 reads TGTGCCAGCGGTCCGACAGGACGGGGCTATGGCTACACCTTC. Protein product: CASGPTGRGYGYTF.

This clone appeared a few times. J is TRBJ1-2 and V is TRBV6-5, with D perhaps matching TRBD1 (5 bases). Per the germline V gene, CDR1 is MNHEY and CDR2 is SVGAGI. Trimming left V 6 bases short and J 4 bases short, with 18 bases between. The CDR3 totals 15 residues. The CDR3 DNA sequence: TGTGCCAGCAGACCAATGGGGGGTCTGGGCTATGGCTACACCTTC. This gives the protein CASRPMGGLGYGYTF.

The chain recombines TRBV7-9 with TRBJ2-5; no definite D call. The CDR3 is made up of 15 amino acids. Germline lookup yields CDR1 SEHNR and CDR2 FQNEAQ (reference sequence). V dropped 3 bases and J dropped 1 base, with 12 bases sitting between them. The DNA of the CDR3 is TGTGCCAGCAGCTTCTTGGGTGAAGGCCAAGAGACCCAGTACTTC. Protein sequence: CASSFLGEGQETQYF.

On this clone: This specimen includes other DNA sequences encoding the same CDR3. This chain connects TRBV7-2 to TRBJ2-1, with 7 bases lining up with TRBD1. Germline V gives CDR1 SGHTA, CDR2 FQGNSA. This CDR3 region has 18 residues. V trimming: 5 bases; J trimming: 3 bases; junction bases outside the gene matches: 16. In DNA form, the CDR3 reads TGTGCCAGCAGCCTAGTGGGGACAGTCGCAATCAACTACAATGAGCAGTTCTTC. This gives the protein CASSLVGTVAINYNEQFF.

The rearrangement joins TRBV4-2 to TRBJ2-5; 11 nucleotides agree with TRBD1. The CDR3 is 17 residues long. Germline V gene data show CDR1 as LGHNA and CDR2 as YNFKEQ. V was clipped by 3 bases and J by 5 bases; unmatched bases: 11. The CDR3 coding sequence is TGTGCCAGCAGCCAGAGCCTTGGGACAGGGGGTTTGGAGACCCAGTACTTC. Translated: CASSQSLGTGGLETQYF.

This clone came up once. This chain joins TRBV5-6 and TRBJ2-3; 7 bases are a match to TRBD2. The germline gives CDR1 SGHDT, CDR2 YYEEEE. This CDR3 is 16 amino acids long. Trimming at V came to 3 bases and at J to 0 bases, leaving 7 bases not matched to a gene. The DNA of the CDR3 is TGTGCCAGCAGCTACTCTAGCGGAACTAGCACAGATACGCAGTATTTT. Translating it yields CASSYSSGTSTDTQYF.

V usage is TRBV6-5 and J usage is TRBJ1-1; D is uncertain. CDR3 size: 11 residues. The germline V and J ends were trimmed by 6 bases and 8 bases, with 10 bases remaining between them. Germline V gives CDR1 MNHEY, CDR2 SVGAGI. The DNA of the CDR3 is TGTGCCAGCAGCCTTGAGAGCGAAGCTTTCTTT. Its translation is CASSLESEAFF.

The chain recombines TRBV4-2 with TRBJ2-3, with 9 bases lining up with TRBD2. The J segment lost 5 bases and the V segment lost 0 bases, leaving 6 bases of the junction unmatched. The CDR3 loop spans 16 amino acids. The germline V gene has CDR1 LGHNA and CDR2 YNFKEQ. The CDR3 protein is CASSQDERGEGDTQYF. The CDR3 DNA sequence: TGTGCCAGCAGCCAAGATGAGCGGGGGGAGGGAGATACGCAGTATTTT.

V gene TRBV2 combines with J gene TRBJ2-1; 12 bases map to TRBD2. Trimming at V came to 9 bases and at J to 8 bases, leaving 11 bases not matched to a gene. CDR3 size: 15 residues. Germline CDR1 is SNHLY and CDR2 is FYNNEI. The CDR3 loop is CASRLAGARFDEQFF. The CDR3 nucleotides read TGTGCCAGTCGACTAGCGGGGGCCCGTTTCGATGAGCAGTTCTTC.

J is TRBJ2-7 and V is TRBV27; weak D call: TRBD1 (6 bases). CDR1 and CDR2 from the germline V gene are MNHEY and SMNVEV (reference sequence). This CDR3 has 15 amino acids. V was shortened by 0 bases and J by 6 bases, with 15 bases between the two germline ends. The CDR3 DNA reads TGTGCCAGCAGTTTATCGGGGGCAGGGATGGGCGAGCAGTACTTC. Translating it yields CASSLSGAGMGEQYF.